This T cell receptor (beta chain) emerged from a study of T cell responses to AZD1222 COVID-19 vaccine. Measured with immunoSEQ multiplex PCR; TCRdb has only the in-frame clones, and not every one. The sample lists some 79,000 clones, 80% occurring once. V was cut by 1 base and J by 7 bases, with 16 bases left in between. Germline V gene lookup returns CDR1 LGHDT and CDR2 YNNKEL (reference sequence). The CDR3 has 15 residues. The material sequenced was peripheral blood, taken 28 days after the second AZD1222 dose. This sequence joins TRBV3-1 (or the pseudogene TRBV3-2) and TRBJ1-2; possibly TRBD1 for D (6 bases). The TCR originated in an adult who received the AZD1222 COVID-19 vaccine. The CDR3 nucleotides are TGTGCCAGCAGCCAAGGTTGGGGGGGCAGCGGTGGCTACACCTTC. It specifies CASSQGWGGSGGYTF.